This T cell receptor beta chain is drawn from a study of Ad26.COV2.S vaccination and SARS-CoV-2 variants. In the study overall: The donor participated in the COV1001 trial, in its Ad26.COV2.S arm. Doses of Ad26.COV2.S were injected into muscle once or twice, 56 days apart. General study results and limits: Placebo recipients showed lower spike-specific TCR breadth than vaccinees.

On this clone itself: The antigen is not known.

Regarding treatment: some 20 received Ad26.COV2.S at low or high dose, single or two shots; about 5 received placebo; per-sample allocation not given. On day 63 after the first injection, vaccine and placebo recipients gave samples. The length of the CDR3 is 14 residues. V was cut by 8 bases and J by 2 bases, with 10 bases left in between. Germline values: CDR1 SNHLY, CDR2 FYNNEI. TCRdb's table, derived via immunoSEQ multiplex PCR, lists solely in-frame clones and lacks some. Here the sample spans around 240,000 clones, around 87% being singletons. The V call is TRBV2, the J call TRBJ2-6; perhaps TRBD1 as D (6 bases). The input for sequencing was peripheral blood, taken in a trial of Ad26.COV2.S vaccine versus placebo. The sequence was obtained from a person aged 18-60 years who received the Ad26.COV2.S COVID-19 vaccine or a placebo. CDR3: CASQDSPGANVLTF. The CDR3 DNA follows: TGTGCCAGCCAGGACAGTCCTGGGGCCAACGTCCTGACTTTC.